This is a list of T cell receptor beta chains from one sample in a study of Graves' ophthalmopathy and Graves' hyperthyroidism. TCRdb passed the multiplex PCR reads through MiXCR, listing each CDR3 protein once. The sample has just over 600,000 distinct CDR3 sequences, about a fifth seen once; the top ten hold around 7%. The sample was peripheral blood. Receptors were obtained from a young woman with stable Graves' hyperthyroidism. Some clones in this sample may be carry-over from other donors' samples. The CDR3 runs from the conserved cysteine through the conserved F or W. A D gene is named only where the DNA matches it firmly. Rows give clone size only sometimes, using once, few, many, or a class for an expanded clone.

d_gene	j_gene	abundance	v_gene	CDR3nt	CDR3aa
-	TRBJ2-7	many	TRBV27	TGTGCCAGCAGTTTGGGAGCGAGGACCTACGAGCAGTACTTC	CASSLGARTYEQYF
-	TRBJ1-2	many	TRBV2	TGTGCCAGCAGTGAAAATGCGGCGGCCGGCTACACCTTC	CASSENAAAGYTF
-	TRBJ2-7	many	TRBV6-2/TRBV6-3	TGTGCCAGCAGACCGTCTTGGGGCGAGCAGTACTTC	CASRPSWGEQYF
-	TRBJ2-7	-	TRBV5-1	TGCGCCAGCAGCGTGGTGGCCTCTATCTACGAGCAGTACTTC	CASSVVASIYEQYF
-	TRBJ1-5	many	TRBV6-1	TGTGCCAGCAGTGTGATCCCTGGAGGCGCCCAGCCCCAGCATTTT	CASSVIPGGAQPQHF
-	TRBJ1-2	-	TRBV12-3/TRBV12-4	TGTGCCAGCAGCACCGCTGTAAACTATGGCTACACCTTC	CASSTAVNYGYTF
TRBD1	TRBJ1-2	-	TRBV5-1	TGCGCCAGCTCACACGGGGCAGGGGGCCGGACGCGGGTCTATGGCTACACCTTC	CASSHGAGGRTRVYGYTF
-	TRBJ2-2	-	TRBV20-1	TGCAGTGCTAGAGTTTCAGCGCTAGCCACCGGGGAGCTGTTTTTT	CSARVSALATGELFF
-	TRBJ2-7	-	TRBV2	TGTGCCAGCGGCGGGCAGGGAACGGGCGAGCAGTACTTC	CASGGQGTGEQYF
-	TRBJ1-5	few	TRBV20-1	TGCAGTGCTAGTGTGAACAGCAATCAGCCCCAGCATTTT	CSASVNSNQPQHF
TRBD1	TRBJ1-2	-	TRBV11-2	TGTGCCAGCAGCTGGGACAGGGGATACGGCTACACCTTC	CASSWDRGYGYTF
-	TRBJ1-5	-	TRBV30	TGTGCCTGGGGTGCGGTACAGGGTACATATAGCAATCAGCCCCAGCATTTT	CAWGAVQGTYSNQPQHF
-	TRBJ1-2	-	TRBV28	TGTGCCAGCAGTTTCGGGGGCCTAAGGGAGGATCGCTATGGCTACACCTTC	CASSFGGLREDRYGYTF
-	TRBJ2-5	many	TRBV24-1	TGTGCCACCAGTGATCCCGGACAAGGAAGCTTTGGAGAGACCCAGTACTTC	CATSDPGQGSFGETQYF
-	TRBJ1-1	-	TRBV12-3/TRBV12-4	TGTGCCAGCAGTTTTACGGGGAATGCTGAAGCTTTCTTT	CASSFTGNAEAFF
TRBD2	TRBJ2-7	many	TRBV5-1	TGCGCCAGCAGATCCGCCGGGACTAGTGCCTACGAGCAGTACTTC	CASRSAGTSAYEQYF
TRBD1	TRBJ2-2	-	TRBV15	TGTGCCACCAGCTCCAGGGGGACCGGGGAGCTGTTTTTT	CATSSRGTGELFF
-	TRBJ2-2	many	TRBV28	TGTGCCAGCAGTCCTCAGGGTCCCGGGGAGCTGTTTTTT	CASSPQGPGELFF
-	TRBJ2-2	-	TRBV28	TGTGCCAGCAGTTCTAGCGTTAACACCGGGGAGCTGTTTTTT	CASSSSVNTGELFF
TRBD1	TRBJ1-3	few	TRBV2	TGTGCCAGCAGTCAAACCCCGGGACAGGGAGGCTGGTTTTCTGGAAACACCATATATTTT	CASSQTPGQGGWFSGNTIYF
-	TRBJ2-2	-	TRBV11-2	TGTGCCAGCAGCCCATCCCCGGCCGGCTCCGGGGAGCTGTTTTTT	CASSPSPAGSGELFF
-	TRBJ2-2	-	TRBV5-1	TGCGCCAGCAGCAATCCCCAGGGAGGCGGGGAGCTGTTTTTT	CASSNPQGGGELFF